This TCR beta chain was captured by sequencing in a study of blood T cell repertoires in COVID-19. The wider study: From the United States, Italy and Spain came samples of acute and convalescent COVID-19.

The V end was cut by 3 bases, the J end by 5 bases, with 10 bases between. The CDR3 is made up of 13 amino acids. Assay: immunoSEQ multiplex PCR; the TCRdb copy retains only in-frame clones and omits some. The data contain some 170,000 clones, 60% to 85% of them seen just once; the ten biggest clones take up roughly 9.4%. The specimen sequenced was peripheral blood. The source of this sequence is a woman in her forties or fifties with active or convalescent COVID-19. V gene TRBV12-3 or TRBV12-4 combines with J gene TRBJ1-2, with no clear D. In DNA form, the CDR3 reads TGTGCCAGCAGTTTCCGGACTGATTATGGCTACACCTTC. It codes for CASSFRTDYGYTF.